The T cell receptor beta chain described here comes from a study of T cells in Graves' hyperthyroidism and ophthalmopathy. Study overall: Peripheral blood specimens were obtained at initial diagnosis, prior to any treatment. Study-wide results and limits: From stable hyperthyroidism, ophthalmopathy was separated by a 13 V-J model.

This CDR3 comprises 14 residues. V shed 2 bases and J shed 6 bases, with 10 bases lying between them. Template material for amplifying TCR beta CDR3 regions consisted of RNA transcripts. Using the HTBI primer set, a first-round RT-PCR was run on the TCR CDR3. Each CDR3 protein is one row after TCRdb ran MiXCR on the multiplex PCR reads. The sample has approximately 620,000 distinct CDR3 sequences, about 16% seen once. The PBMCs were sourced from fresh peripheral blood (about 10 ml). Concerning this clonotype: Its antigen is still unknown.

The V gene is TRBV12-3 or TRBV12-4, the J gene TRBJ2-2; D unclear. The TCR originated in a woman aged 40 to 50 with Graves' ophthalmopathy. The sequenced material came from blood. The CDR3 nucleotides read TGTGCCAGCAGTTTACCCGGATATGCCGGGGAGCTGTTTTTT. This encodes CASSLPGYAGELFF.